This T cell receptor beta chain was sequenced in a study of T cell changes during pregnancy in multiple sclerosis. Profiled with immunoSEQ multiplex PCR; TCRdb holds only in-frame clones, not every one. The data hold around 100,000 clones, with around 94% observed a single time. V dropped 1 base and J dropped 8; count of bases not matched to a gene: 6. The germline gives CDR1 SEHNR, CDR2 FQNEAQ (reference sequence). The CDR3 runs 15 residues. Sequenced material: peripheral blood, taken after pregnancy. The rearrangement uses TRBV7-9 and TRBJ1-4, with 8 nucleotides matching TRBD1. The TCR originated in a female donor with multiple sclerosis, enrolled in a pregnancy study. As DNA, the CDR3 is TGTGCCAGCAGCTTAGGAGGACAGGGTAGAGAAAAACTGTTTTTT. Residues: CASSLGGQGREKLFF.